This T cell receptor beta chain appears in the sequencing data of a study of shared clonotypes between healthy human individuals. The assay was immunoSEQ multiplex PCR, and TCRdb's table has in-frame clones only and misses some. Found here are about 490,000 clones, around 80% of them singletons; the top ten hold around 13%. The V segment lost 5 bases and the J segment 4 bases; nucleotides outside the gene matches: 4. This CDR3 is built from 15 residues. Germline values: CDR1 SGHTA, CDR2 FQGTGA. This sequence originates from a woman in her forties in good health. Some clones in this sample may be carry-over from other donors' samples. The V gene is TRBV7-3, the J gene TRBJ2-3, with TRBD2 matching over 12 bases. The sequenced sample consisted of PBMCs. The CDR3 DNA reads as TGTGCCAGCAGCCTGACTAGCGGGAGAGCAGATACGCAGTATTTT. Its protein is CASSLTSGRADTQYF.